This T cell receptor (beta chain) was captured by sequencing in a study of T cells in Graves' hyperthyroidism and ophthalmopathy. The CDR3 runs to 15 residues. The V segment lost 7 bases and the J segment 1 base; nucleotides outside the gene matches: 5. The germline V gene has CDR1 KGHDR and CDR2 SFDVKD. Researchers took RNA transcripts and amplified the TCR beta CDR3 regions from them. Carried out on the TCR CDR3, a first-round RT-PCR used the HTBI primer set. TCRdb itself ran the multiplex PCR reads through MiXCR, one entry per CDR3 protein. The sample carries a few hundred thousand distinct CDR3 sequences, about a fifth recorded once.

Sequenced input: blood. This TCR was sampled from a man between 18 and 35 years old with Graves' ophthalmopathy. V and J are TRBV24-1 and TRBJ2-2; 7 bases fit TRBD1. CDR3 nucleotide sequence: TGTGCCACCAGAGGGGACAGCGGGAACACCGGGGAGCTGTTTTTT. This sequence encodes CATRGDSGNTGELFF.